Each of the 25 T cell receptor beta chains below was sequenced from the same sample in a study of cytomegalovirus exposure and HLA in healthy donors (dated by TCRdb to 2016 to 2017). The method behind the library was the immunoSEQ multiplex PCR assay. A mixture of 60 forward primers for TCR Vbeta segments and 13 reverse primers for TCR Jbeta segments was used in the multiplex PCR. TCRdb provides this immuneACCESS table in a form limited to in-frame rearrangements. Some clones are lacking; in checked studies, under half of them reflect an unresolved V gene, and why the rest are absent is not known. This sample holds about 160,000 clones; approximately 70% were observed only once. Of the sample, about 7% falls within the top ten clones. Sequenced: PBMCs. Receptor source: a man aged 35 to 55 in good health and CMV-seropositive.

The chain couples TRBV18 to TRBJ2-6, with 7 positions matching TRBD1. The CDR3 covers 18 residues. The V gene end was trimmed by 4 bases and the J gene end by 0 bases; junction bases not matched to a gene: 9. Germline CDR1 and CDR2: KGHSH and LQKENI. Here the CDR3 DNA reads TGTGCCAGCTCACAAGGACAGGCCCAAAGCTCTGGGGCCAACGTCCTGACTTTC. The encoded protein is CASSQGQAQSSGANVLTF.

The V call is TRBV14, the J call TRBJ1-6, with a tentative D call TRBD1 (5 bases). Between the trimmed V and J ends, which lost 4 bases and 0 bases, there was a span of 10 bases. This CDR3 is built from 16 residues. Germline CDR1 and CDR2: SGHDN and FVKESK. The DNA of the CDR3 is TGTGCCAGCAGCCCTAGGGGCAGCTCCTATAATTCACCCCTCCACTTT. Encoded protein: CASSPRGSSYNSPLHF.

This chain joins TRBV6-1 and TRBJ2-5, with D possibly TRBD2 on 6 matching bases. This CDR3 comprises 17 residues. Germline CDR1 and CDR2: MNHNS and SASEGT. V lost 2 bases and J 1 base, leaving 17 bases between the germline ends. The CDR3 sequence: CASSEPGVGIVQETQYF. The CDR3 nucleotides are TGTGCCAGCAGTGAACCGGGGGTGGGGATAGTCCAAGAGACCCAGTACTTC.

The gene calls are TRBV11-3 and TRBJ2-5, with 7 bases matching TRBD1. Germline V gene data show CDR1 as SGHNT and CDR2 as YENEEA. Trimming removed 2 bases from V and 5 bases from J; junction bases left unmatched: 5. The CDR3 runs to 14 residues. This CDR3 reads CASSLRQGDETQYF. Written as DNA, the CDR3 is TGTGCCAGCAGCTTACGTCAGGGGGACGAGACCCAGTACTTC.

The rearrangement joins TRBV9 to TRBJ2-5; D possibly corresponds to TRBD2 (5 bases). The ends were cut back, 0 bases at V and 5 bases at J, with 11 bases in the middle. Germline V lookup: CDR1 SGDLS, CDR2 YYNGEE. The CDR3 sequence is 14 residues long. This chain's CDR3 is CASSVGPPGETQYF. The CDR3 coding sequence is TGTGCCAGCAGCGTAGGGCCCCCGGGGGAGACCCAGTACTTC. Full variable domain (remainder filled in from reference TRBV9 and TRBJ2-5): DSGVTQTPKHLITATGQRVTLRCSPRSGDLSVYWYQQSLDQGLQFLIQYYNGEERAKGNILERFSAQQFPDLHSELNLSSLELGDSALYFCASSVGPPGETQYFGPGTRLLVL.

The rearrangement uses TRBV30 and TRBJ2-2; D is uncertain. The V and J ends lost 5 bases and 0 bases respectively, with 7 bases between them. Germline V gene lookup returns CDR1 GTSNPN and CDR2 SVGIG (reference sequence). CDR3 length: 13 amino acids. CDR3 sequence: CAWSPANTGELFF. The DNA of the CDR3 is TGTGCCTGGTCCCCCGCGAACACCGGGGAGCTGTTTTTT.

For the CDR3, the DNA is TGTGCCAGCAGCATCGGCCCTTACAGGGGGCAGGGTGGCTACACCTTC. Its protein product is CASSIGPYRGQGGYTF. The genes are TRBV21-1 and TRBJ1-2; the table's D call, TRBD1, was not checked against the DNA. TRBV21-1 is shown as a pseudogene. This CDR3 is built from 16 residues.

V usage is TRBV4-3 and J usage is TRBJ2-3; no reliable D call. The CDR3 totals 13 residues. With 4 bases removed from V and 1 base from J, the gap between germline ends came to 6 bases. Germline CDR1 LGHNA, CDR2 YSLEER. The CDR3 loop is CASSRQGTDTQYF. CDR3 nucleotide sequence: TGCGCCAGCAGCCGGCAGGGCACAGATACGCAGTATTTT.

V gene TRBV5-1 combines with J gene TRBJ1-5, with 7 bases that match TRBD1. This CDR3 has 16 amino acids. CDR1 is SGHRS and CDR2 is YFSETQ in the germline V gene. The trim removed 2 bases at V and 3 bases at J, leaving 8 bases unmatched. CDR3 residues: CASSLYPTGPNQPQHF. The DNA for the CDR3 is TGCGCCAGCAGCTTATACCCGACAGGGCCCAATCAGCCCCAGCATTTT.

The chain links TRBV10-3 to TRBJ1-6; 10 nucleotides match TRBD1. This CDR3 comprises 15 residues. CDR1 and CDR2 from the germline V gene are ENHRY and SYGVKD. Losses at the gene ends were 7 bases for V and 5 bases for J; bases not matched to a gene: 5. CDR3 sequence: CAIKGQGMDNSPLHF. CDR3 DNA sequence: TGTGCCATCAAGGGACAGGGGATGGATAATTCACCCCTCCACTTT.

The genes are TRBV30 and TRBJ2-5, with 11 bases that match TRBD2. CDR1 GTSNPN and CDR2 SVGIG come from the germline V gene (reference sequence). J was trimmed by 5 bases and V by 6 bases; bases with no gene match: 11. The CDR3 is made up of 15 amino acids. CDR3 nucleotide sequence: TGTGCCTGCATAGGGCTAGCGGGGGGCTATGAGACCCAGTACTTC. It is translated as CACIGLAGGYETQYF.

Here the CDR3 DNA reads TGTGCCGCCAGCATGGTGGAGACCGGGGAGCTGTTTTTT. Encoded protein: CAASMVETGELFF. The rearrangement joins TRBV6-1 to TRBJ2-2; D is undetermined. The CDR3 covers 13 residues. CDR1 is MNHNS and CDR2 is SASEGT in the germline V gene. V lost 11 bases, J lost 5 bases, and 15 bases lay in between.

This clone occurred a few times. V is TRBV5-1 and J is TRBJ2-5, with 10 bases lining up with TRBD2. After removal of 0 bases from V and 3 bases from J, the junction contained 5 bases not matched to a gene. CDR3 length: 16 residues. The germline gives CDR1 SGHRS, CDR2 YFSETQ. CDR3 DNA sequence: TGCGCCAGCAGCTTGGCCTCCACTAGCGGGGAAGAGACCCAGTACTTC. Translating gives CASSLASTSGEETQYF.

This chain links TRBV29-1 with TRBJ1-6; D may be TRBD1 (5 bases). This CDR3 is 13 amino acids long. Germline V gene sequence: CDR1 SQVTM, CDR2 ANQGSEA. Trimming took 6 bases from V and 5 from J, leaving 11 bases between them. CDR3 coding DNA: TGCAGCGTGGGGGACTTGAATAATTCACCCCTCCACTTT. Translating gives CSVGDLNNSPLHF.

The chain joins TRBV6-5 to TRBJ2-7; 7 bases are shared with TRBD2. Germline V gene data show CDR1 as MNHEY and CDR2 as SVGAGI. V gave up 8 bases and J gave up 2 bases; unmatched junction bases: 6. This CDR3 region has 13 residues. The CDR3 region is CASSSGGTYEQYF. As DNA, the CDR3 is TGTGCCAGCTCCTCCGGGGGGACCTACGAGCAGTACTTC.

The V gene is TRBV19, the J gene TRBJ2-7, with a weak D call TRBD1 (6 bases). The CDR3 contains 13 residues. The germline V gene has CDR1 LNHDA and CDR2 SQIVND (reference sequence). Trimming shortened V by 5 bases and J by 2 bases, and 10 bases separated the two germline ends. This CDR3 is CASSPGHPYEQYF. CDR3 DNA sequence: TGTGCCAGTAGTCCGGGACATCCCTACGAGCAGTACTTC.

This sequence joins TRBV18 and TRBJ1-2; 8 positions agree with TRBD1. The CDR3 is 16 residues long. Germline CDR1 reads KGHSH; CDR2 reads LQKENI. The ends lost 3 bases at V and 3 bases at J; junction bases unmatched: 9. CDR3 nucleotide sequence: TGTGCCAGCTCACCGACAGGGGATCCTTCTGACTATGGCTACACCTTC. Amino acid sequence: CASSPTGDPSDYGYTF. The full variable domain, completed using reference TRBV18 and TRBJ1-2, is NAGVMQNPRHLVRRRGQEARLRCSPMKGHSHVYWYRQLPEEGLKFMVYLQKENIIDESGMPKERFSAEFPKEGPSILRIQQVVRGDSAAYFCASSPTGDPSDYGYTFGSGTRLTVV.

This clone was observed a few times. The chain links TRBV30 to TRBJ1-2; possible D gene TRBD1, 6 bases. V lost 2 bases and J lost 4, with 17 bases in between. The length of the CDR3 is 15 residues. Germline values: CDR1 GTSNPN, CDR2 SVGIG (reference sequence). The DNA of the CDR3 is TGTGCCTGGAGTCCGACAGGCCGCCTAAGCTATGGCTACACCTTC. It specifies CAWSPTGRLSYGYTF. The whole variable domain, remainder taken from reference TRBV30 and TRBJ1-2, is SQTIHQWPATLVQPVGSPLSLECTVEGTSNPNLYWYRQAAGRGLQLLFYSVGIGQISSEVPQNLSASRPQDRQFILSSKKLLLSDSGFYLCAWSPTGRLSYGYTFGSGTRLTVV.

This clone was seen more than once but under ten times. V usage is TRBV5-8 and J usage is TRBJ1-5, with 7 bases identical to TRBD1. CDR3 size: 14 residues. Germline V gene sequence: CDR1 SGHTS, CDR2 YDEGEE. After removal of 2 bases from V and 7 bases from J, the junction contained 6 bases not matched to a gene. The CDR3 sequence: CASSFLGGRQPQHF. Here the CDR3 DNA reads TGTGCCAGCAGCTTCCTAGGGGGCCGGCAGCCCCAGCATTTT.

V is TRBV27 and J is TRBJ2-6, with no clear D. The germline CDR1 and CDR2 sequences are MNHEY and SMNVEV (reference sequence). Trimming removed 5 bases from V and 5 bases from J, with 7 bases in between. The length of the CDR3 is 13 residues. The CDR3 nucleotides read TGTGCCAGCAGTCCTCCCCGGGCCAACGTCCTGACTTTC. Translation: CASSPPRANVLTF.

The chain links TRBV6-5 to TRBJ1-2; 7 bases map to TRBD1. Per germline, CDR1 MNHEY and CDR2 SVGAGI. J gave up 7 bases and V 6 bases, and 5 bases lay outside the gene matches. The CDR3 extends over 12 amino acids. This CDR3 reads CASRRGQLGYTF. CDR3 DNA: TGTGCCAGCAGGAGGGGACAGCTTGGCTACACCTTC.

The chain carries TRBV5-6 and TRBJ1-1; D gene uncertain. The CDR3 loop spans 14 amino acids. Germline V gene data show CDR1 as SGHDT and CDR2 as YYEEEE. Trimming left V 4 bases short and J 0 bases short, with 10 bases between. The CDR3 is CASSPGILNTEAFF. As DNA, the CDR3 is TGTGCCAGCAGCCCCGGGATTTTGAACACTGAAGCTTTCTTT.

The CDR3 DNA is TGTGCCAGCAGCGCAGGGGATAGGGCCTACAATGAGCAGTTCTTC. It codes for CASSAGDRAYNEQFF. The V gene is TRBV6-6, the J gene TRBJ2-1; possibly TRBD1 for D (6 bases). Trimming removed 6 bases from V and 2 bases from J, with 14 bases in between. CDR1 is MNHNY, CDR2 SVGAGI, per germline (reference sequence). The length of the CDR3 is 15 residues.

This clone was seen a few times. The V call is TRBV5-6, the J call TRBJ2-7; a weak D match, TRBD2 (6 bases). The CDR3 length is 15 residues. Per germline, CDR1 SGHDT and CDR2 YYEEEE. The V gene lost 1 base and the J gene lost 3 bases, with 14 bases spanning the gap. Here the CDR3 reads CASSLSPTGVYEQYF. In DNA, the CDR3 is TGTGCCAGCAGCTTGTCCCCGACGGGAGTCTACGAGCAGTACTTC.

V gene TRBV5-4 combines with J gene TRBJ2-7, with D maybe TRBD2 (6 bases). V lost 4 bases, J lost 3 bases, and 8 bases lay in between. Germline-derived CDR1 and CDR2 are SGHNT and YYREEE (reference sequence). The CDR3 is 12 amino acids. The CDR3 DNA reads TGTGCCAGCAGCCCCGGGGGCTACGAGCAGTACTTC. It yields the protein CASSPGGYEQYF.